The T cell receptor beta chain under discussion was sequenced for a study of early T cells in non-severe SARS-CoV-2 infection. Study context: The input, bulk RNA from unsorted whole blood, was sequenced, and chains were unpaired.

Overall study results and limits: Anti-spike CD8 responses were favored by VDJdb matching, which missed private and CD4 specificities.

Individual cDNA molecules carried attached unique molecular identifiers. Via MiXCR, TCRdb re-called the 5' RACE reads, giving one row per CDR3 protein. The sample has tens of thousands of distinct CDR3 sequences; 15% to 19% are singletons. On this clonotype: What it binds is unknown.

Deletions cut 3 bases from V and 6 bases from J, with 15 bases between. The CDR3 runs to 15 residues. Germline V gives CDR1 SGHTA, CDR2 FQGNSA. The clonotype comes from an adult who was a healthcare worker with PCR-confirmed SARS-CoV-2 infection or an uninfected control (not recorded which). The V gene is TRBV7-2, the J gene TRBJ1-5, with a tentative D call TRBD1 (5 bases). Sample: whole blood. DNA for the CDR3: TGTGCCAGCAGCTTGGGGCAGGGTAGATTTCAGCCCCAGCATTTT. Residues: CASSLGQGRFQPQHF. Full variable domain (rest looked up from reference TRBV7-2 and TRBJ1-5): GAGVSQSPSNKVTEKGKDVELRCDPISGHTALYWYRQSLGQGLEFLIYFQGNSAPDKSGLPSDRFSAERTGGSVSTLTIQRTQQEDSAVYLCASSLGQGRFQPQHFGDGTRLSIL.